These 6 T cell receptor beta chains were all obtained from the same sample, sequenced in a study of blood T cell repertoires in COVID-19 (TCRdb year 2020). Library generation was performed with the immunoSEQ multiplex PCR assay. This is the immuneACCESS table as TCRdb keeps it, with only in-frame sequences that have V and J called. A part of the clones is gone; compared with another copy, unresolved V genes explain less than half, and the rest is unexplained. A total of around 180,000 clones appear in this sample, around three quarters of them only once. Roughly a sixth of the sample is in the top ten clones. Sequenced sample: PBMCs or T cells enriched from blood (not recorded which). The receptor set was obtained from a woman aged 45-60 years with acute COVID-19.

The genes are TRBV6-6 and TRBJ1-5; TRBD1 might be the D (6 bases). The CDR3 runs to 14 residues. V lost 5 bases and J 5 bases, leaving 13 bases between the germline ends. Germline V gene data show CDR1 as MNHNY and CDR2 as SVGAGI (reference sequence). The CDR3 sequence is CASSPGQTYQPQHF. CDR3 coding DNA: TGTGCCAGCAGTCCCGGACAGACCTATCAGCCCCAGCATTTT.

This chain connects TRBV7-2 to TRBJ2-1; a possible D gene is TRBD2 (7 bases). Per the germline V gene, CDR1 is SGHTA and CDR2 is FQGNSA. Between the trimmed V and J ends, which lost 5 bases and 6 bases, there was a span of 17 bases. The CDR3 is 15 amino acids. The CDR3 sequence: CASSLKPGGPNEQFF. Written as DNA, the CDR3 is TGTGCCAGCAGCCTAAAGCCCGGGGGGCCCAATGAGCAGTTCTTC.

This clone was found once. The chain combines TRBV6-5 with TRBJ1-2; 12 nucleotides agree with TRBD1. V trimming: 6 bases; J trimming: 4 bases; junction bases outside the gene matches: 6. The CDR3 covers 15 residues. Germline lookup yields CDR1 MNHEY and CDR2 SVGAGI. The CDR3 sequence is CASSRGTGGSYGYTF. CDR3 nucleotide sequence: TGTGCCAGCAGCCGAGGGACAGGGGGCAGCTATGGCTACACCTTC.

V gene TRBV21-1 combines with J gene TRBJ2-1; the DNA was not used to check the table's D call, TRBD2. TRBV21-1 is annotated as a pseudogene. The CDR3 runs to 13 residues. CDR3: CASSKGGHREQFF. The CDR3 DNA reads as TGTGCCAGCAGCAAGGGAGGCCATCGGGAGCAGTTCTTC.

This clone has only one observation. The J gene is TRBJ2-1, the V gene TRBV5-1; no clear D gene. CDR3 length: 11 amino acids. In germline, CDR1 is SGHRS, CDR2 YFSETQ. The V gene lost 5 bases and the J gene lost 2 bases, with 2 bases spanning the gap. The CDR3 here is CASSTYNEQFF. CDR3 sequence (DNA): TGCGCCAGCAGTACCTACAATGAGCAGTTCTTC.

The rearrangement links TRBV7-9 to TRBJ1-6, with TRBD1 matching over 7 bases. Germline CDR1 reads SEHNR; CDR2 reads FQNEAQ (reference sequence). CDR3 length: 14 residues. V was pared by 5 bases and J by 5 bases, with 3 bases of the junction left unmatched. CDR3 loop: CASSQQGNNSPLHF. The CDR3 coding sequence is TGTGCCAGCAGCCAACAGGGGAATAATTCACCCCTCCACTTT.